The text below deals with one T cell receptor beta chain. No antigen is known for it. There are 16 residues in the CDR3. In germline, CDR1 is SNHLY, CDR2 FYNNEI. Losses at the gene ends were 5 bases for V and 2 bases for J; bases not matched to a gene: 8. The protocol was immunoSEQ multiplex PCR, while the TCRdb copy is restricted to in-frame clones and leaves out a portion. The profile shows around 110,000 clones, 90% of them singletons. These data are taken from a study of graft-versus-host responses after intestinal transplantation. Across the whole study: Grafts were multivisceral, liver-intestinal, or isolated intestinal. Study-level results: Some patients had graft-donor T cell macrochimerism, and their allografts showed high graft-versus-host to host-versus-graft clonal ratios.

The chain uses TRBV2 and TRBJ2-1, with 8 bases that match TRBD1. This clonotype was sampled from a human donor who received an intestinal transplant. The sample was unstimulated CD4+ T cells sorted from spleen or lymph node cells, taken before intestinal transplant. This chain's CDR3 is CASSYQTGAAYNEQFF. CDR3 bases: TGTGCCAGCAGTTACCAGACAGGGGCCGCCTACAATGAGCAGTTCTTC.